This TCR beta chain was sequenced during a study of beta chain features in type 1 diabetes. This clone was seen at least ten times. Its antigen is currently unknown. At one boundary the junction diverges from the germline segment, which might be a read error. General study findings and limits: At VDJ recombination sites, type 1 diabetes patients had fewer insertions and more deleted nucleotides. A moderate, significant TCRB CDR3 shortening appeared in type 1 diabetes across four CD4+ subsets. A greater similarity of naive, central memory and Treg TCRB repertoires was seen among patients than among healthy donors.

Expressed TCRB transcripts were sequenced, since all the RNA that had been isolated was reverse transcribed. Sequencing was performed with immunoSEQ multiplex PCR; in TCRdb, only in-frame clones are kept and a portion is missing. Altogether roughly 300,000 clones are present, about a tenth being singletons, with the ten largest covering around 1%. One heparinised blood draw averaging about 116 mL was given by each donor. Sort purity for all populations was recorded as exceeding 98%. CDR3 size: 13 residues. Germline V gene sequence: CDR1 SSHAT, CDR2 FNYEAQ (reference sequence). Sequencing used central memory CD4+ T cells from blood. The gene calls are TRBV7-7 and TRBJ2-3; D call uncertain. The TCR comes from a man aged 30 to 39 with type 1 diabetes. The CDR3 loop is CASSLGITDTQYF. The CDR3 DNA is TGTGCTAGCAGCCTTGGGATCACAGATACGCAGTATTTT.